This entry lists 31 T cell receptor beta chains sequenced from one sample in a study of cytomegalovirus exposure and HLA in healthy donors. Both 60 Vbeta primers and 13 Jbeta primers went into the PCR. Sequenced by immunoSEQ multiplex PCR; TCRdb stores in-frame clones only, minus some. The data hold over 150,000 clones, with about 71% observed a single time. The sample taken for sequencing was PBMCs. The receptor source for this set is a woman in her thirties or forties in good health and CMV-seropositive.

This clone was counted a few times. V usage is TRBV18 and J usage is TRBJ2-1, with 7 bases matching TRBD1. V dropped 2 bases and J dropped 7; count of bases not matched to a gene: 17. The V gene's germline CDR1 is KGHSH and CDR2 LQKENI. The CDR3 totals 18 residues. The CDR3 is CASSPITIGYRGWNEQFF. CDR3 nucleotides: TGTGCCAGCTCACCAATAACAATAGGGTACAGGGGCTGGAATGAGCAGTTCTTC.

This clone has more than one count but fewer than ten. The CDR3 reads CASSAGTSGSWEQFF. CDR3 coding DNA: TGTGCCAGCAGCGCTGGGACTAGCGGGAGCTGGGAGCAGTTCTTC. The rearrangement links TRBV11-3 to TRBJ2-1; TRBD2 matches 14 bases. Germline V lookup: CDR1 SGHNT, CDR2 YENEEA. Trimming took 5 bases from V and 10 from J; bases not matched to a gene: 7. The CDR3 extends over 15 amino acids.

The CDR3 region has the DNA TGTGCCAGCAGCCAAGACAGGTACGAGCAGTACTTC. Protein: CASSQDRYEQYF. The chain joins TRBV5-6 to TRBJ2-5; possible D gene TRBD1, 6 bases. The DNA matches TRBJ2-7 better at its end, which makes the J call doubtful. The V gene's germline CDR1 is SGHDT and CDR2 YYEEEE. The CDR3 contains 12 residues.

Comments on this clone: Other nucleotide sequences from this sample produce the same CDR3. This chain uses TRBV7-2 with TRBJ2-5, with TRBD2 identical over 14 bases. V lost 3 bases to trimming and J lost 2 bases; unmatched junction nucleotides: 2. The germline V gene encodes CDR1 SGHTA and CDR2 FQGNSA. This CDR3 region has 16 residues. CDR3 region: CASSFGLAGGQETQYF. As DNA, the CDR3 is TGTGCCAGCAGCTTTGGACTAGCGGGGGGTCAAGAGACCCAGTACTTC.

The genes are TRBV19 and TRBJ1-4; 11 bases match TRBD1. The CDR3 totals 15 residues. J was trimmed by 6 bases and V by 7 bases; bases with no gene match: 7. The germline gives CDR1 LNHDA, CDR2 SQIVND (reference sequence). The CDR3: CASTDPGQGDEKLFF. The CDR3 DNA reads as TGTGCCAGTACCGATCCGGGACAGGGGGATGAAAAACTGTTTTTT.

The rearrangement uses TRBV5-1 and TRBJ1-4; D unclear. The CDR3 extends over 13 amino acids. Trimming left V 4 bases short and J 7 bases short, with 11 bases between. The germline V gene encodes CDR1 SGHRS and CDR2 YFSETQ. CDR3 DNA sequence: TGCGCCAGCAGCAGAAACCCGCGTGAAAAACTGTTTTTT. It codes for CASSRNPREKLFF.

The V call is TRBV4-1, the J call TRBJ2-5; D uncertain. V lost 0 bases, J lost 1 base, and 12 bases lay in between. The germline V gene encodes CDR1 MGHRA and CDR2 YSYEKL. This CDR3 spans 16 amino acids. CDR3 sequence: CASSQDTTDTQETQYF. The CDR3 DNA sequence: TGCGCCAGCAGCCAAGATACAACCGACACCCAAGAGACCCAGTACTTC.

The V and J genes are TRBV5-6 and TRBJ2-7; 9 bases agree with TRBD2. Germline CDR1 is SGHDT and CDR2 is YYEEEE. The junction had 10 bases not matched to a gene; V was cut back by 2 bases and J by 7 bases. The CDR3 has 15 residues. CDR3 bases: TGTGCCAGCAGCTTATCGCGGGGGGGCCCGAGGGAGCAGTACTTC. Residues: CASSLSRGGPREQYF.

This chain's CDR3 is CASMIRGTEAFF. The CDR3 nucleotides are TGTGCCAGCATGATCAGGGGTACTGAAGCTTTCTTT. The chain combines TRBV28 with TRBJ1-1; TRBD1 is a possible D gene (6 bases). This CDR3 has 12 amino acids. Germline lookup yields CDR1 MDHEN and CDR2 SYDVKM. V was cut by 7 bases and J by 5 bases, with 11 bases left in between.

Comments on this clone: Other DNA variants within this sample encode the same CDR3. The CDR3 DNA is TGCGCCAGCAGCAAAGGGAGGGAGGGTTCACCCCTCCACTTT. This gives the protein CASSKGREGSPLHF. This rearrangement joins TRBV21-1 to TRBJ1-6. TRBV21-1 is a pseudogene locus. This CDR3 contains 14 residues.

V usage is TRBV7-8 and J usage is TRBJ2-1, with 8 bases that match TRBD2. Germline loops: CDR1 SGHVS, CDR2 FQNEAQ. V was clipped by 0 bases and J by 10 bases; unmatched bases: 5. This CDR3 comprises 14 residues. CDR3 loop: CASSLAGGADEQFF. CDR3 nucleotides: TGTGCCAGCAGCTTAGCCGGGGGGGCCGACGAGCAGTTCTTC.

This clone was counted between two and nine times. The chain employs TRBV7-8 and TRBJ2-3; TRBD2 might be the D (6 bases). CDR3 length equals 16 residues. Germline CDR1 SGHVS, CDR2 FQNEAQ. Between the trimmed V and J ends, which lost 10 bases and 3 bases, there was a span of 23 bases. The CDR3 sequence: CATETPIIGGTDTQYF. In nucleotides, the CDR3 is TGTGCCACCGAAACCCCCATTATCGGGGGAACAGATACGCAGTATTTT.

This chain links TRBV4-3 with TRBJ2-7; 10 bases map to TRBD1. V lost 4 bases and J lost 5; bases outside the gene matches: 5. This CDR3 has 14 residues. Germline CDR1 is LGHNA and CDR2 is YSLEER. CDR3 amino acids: CASSPGTGEDEQYF. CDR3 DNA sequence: TGCGCCAGCAGCCCTGGGACAGGGGAAGACGAGCAGTACTTC.

CDR3 coding DNA: TGTGCCAGCAGCTTATACCAGGGGACGAACACTGAAGCTTTCTTT. Translation gives CASSLYQGTNTEAFF. The V call is TRBV5-5, the J call TRBJ1-1; TRBD1 is a possible D gene (6 bases). V gave up 2 bases and J gave up 1 base, with 12 bases separating them. The CDR3 is 15 residues long. Germline-derived CDR1 and CDR2 are SGHKS and YYEKEE (reference sequence).

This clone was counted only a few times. CDR3 in amino acids: CSVEDHGVETQYF. The CDR3 nucleotides read TGCAGCGTTGAAGATCACGGTGTAGAGACCCAGTACTTC. The chain links TRBV29-1 to TRBJ2-5; D is ambiguous. Germline CDR1 is SQVTM and CDR2 is ANQGSEA. The CDR3 consists of 13 residues. V was trimmed by 0 bases and J by 4 bases, leaving 9 bases between them.

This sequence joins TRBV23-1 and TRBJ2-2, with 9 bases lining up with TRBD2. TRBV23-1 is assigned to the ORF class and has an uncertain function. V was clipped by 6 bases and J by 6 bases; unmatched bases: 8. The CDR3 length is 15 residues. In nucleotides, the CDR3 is TGCGCCAGCAGCCCCGAGCGGGAGGTAGCCGGGGAGCTGTTTTTT. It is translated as CASSPEREVAGELFF.

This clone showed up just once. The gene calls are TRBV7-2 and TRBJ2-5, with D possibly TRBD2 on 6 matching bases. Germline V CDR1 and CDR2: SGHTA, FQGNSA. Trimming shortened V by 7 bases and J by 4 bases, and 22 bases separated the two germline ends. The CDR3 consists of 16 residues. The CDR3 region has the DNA TGTGCCAGCACCCAAGGGCCGGGGAGGAGAGGAGAGACCCAGTACTTC. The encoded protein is CASTQGPGRRGETQYF.

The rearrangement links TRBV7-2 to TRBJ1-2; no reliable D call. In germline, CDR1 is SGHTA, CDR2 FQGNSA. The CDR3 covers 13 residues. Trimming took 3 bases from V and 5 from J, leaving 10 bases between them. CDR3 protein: CASSFSSDYGYTF. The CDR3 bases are TGTGCCAGCAGCTTTTCTTCAGATTATGGCTACACCTTC. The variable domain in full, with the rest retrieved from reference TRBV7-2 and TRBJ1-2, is GAGVSQSPSNKVTEKGKDVELRCDPISGHTALYWYRQSLGQGLEFLIYFQGNSAPDKSGLPSDRFSAERTGGSVSTLTIQRTQQEDSAVYLCASSFSSDYGYTFGSGTRLTVV.

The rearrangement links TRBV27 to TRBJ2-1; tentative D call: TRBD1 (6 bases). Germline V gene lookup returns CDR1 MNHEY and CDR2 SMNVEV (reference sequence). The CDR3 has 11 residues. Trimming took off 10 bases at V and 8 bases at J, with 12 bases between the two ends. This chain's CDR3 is CATTKGDEQFF. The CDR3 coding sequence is TGTGCCACCACTAAGGGGGATGAGCAGTTCTTC.

The CDR3 loop reads CASSFGQINEQFF. The DNA of the CDR3 is TGTGCCAGCAGTTTTGGACAAATCAATGAGCAGTTCTTC. The chain uses TRBV28 and TRBJ2-1, with D maybe TRBD1 (5 bases). V dropped 3 bases and J dropped 6 bases, with 9 bases sitting between them. CDR3 length: 13 amino acids. The V gene's germline CDR1 is MDHEN and CDR2 SYDVKM.

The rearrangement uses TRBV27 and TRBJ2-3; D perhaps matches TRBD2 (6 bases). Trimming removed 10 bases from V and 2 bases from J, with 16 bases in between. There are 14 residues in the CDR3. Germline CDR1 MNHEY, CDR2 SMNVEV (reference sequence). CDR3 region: CATRTTRPTDTQYF. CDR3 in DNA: TGTGCCACCCGGACTACAAGGCCCACAGATACGCAGTATTTT.

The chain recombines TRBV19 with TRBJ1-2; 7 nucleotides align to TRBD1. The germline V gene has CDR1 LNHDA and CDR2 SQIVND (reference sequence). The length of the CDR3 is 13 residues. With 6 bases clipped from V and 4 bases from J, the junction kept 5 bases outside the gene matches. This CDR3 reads CASSRQGFYGYTF. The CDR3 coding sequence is TGTGCCAGTAGCCGACAGGGCTTCTATGGCTACACCTTC. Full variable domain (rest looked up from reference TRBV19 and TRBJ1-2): DGGITQSPKYLFRKEGQNVTLSCEQNLNHDAMYWYRQDPGQGLRLIYYSQIVNDFQKGDIAEGYSVSREKKESFPLTVTSAQKNPTAFYLCASSRQGFYGYTFGSGTRLTVV.

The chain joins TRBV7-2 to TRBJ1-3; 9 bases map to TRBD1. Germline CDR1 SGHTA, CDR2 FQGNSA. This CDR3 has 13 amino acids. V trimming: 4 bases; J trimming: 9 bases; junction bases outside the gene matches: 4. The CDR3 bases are TGTGCCAGCAGCTATGACAGGGGGACCACCATATATTTT. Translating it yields CASSYDRGTTIYF.

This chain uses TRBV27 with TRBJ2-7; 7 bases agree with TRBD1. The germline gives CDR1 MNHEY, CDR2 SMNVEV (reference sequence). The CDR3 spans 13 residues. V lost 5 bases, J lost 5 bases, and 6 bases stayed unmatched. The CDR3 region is CASSPDRANEQYF. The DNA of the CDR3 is TGTGCCAGCAGTCCCGACAGGGCCAACGAGCAGTACTTC.

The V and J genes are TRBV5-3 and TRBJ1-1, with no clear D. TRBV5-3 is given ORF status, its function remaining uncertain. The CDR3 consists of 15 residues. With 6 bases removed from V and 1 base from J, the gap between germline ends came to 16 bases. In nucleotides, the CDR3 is TGTGCCAGAACCGACCAGGCAGCCTCGAACACTGAAGCTTTCTTT. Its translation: CARTDQAASNTEAFF.

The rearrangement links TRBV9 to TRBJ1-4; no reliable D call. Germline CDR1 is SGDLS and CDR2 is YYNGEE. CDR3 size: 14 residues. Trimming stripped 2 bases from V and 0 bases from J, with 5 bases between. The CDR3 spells CASSVGATNEKLFF. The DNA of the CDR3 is TGTGCCAGCAGCGTCGGTGCAACTAATGAAAAACTGTTTTTT.

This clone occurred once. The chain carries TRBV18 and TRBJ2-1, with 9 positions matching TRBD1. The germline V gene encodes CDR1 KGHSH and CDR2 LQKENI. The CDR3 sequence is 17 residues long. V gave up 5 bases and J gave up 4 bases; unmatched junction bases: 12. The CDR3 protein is CASSIQAQGALYNEQFF. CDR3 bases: TGTGCCAGCTCAATACAAGCACAGGGGGCACTATACAATGAGCAGTTCTTC.

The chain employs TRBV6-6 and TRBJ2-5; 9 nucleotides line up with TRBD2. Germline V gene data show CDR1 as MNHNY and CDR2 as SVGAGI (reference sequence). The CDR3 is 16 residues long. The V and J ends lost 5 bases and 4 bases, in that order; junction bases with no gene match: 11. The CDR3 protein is CASSTPRAGGRETQYF. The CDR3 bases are TGTGCCAGCAGTACCCCCCGAGCGGGGGGTAGAGAGACCCAGTACTTC.

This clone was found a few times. The CDR3: CASSLGQVNSYGYTF. CDR3 coding DNA: TGTGCCAGCAGCTTAGGACAGGTGAATTCCTATGGCTACACCTTC. V usage is TRBV7-2 and J usage is TRBJ1-2; the D gene is possibly TRBD1 (6 bases). The V end was cut by 1 base, the J end by 4 bases, with 13 bases between. The CDR3 consists of 15 residues. The germline gives CDR1 SGHTA, CDR2 FQGNSA.

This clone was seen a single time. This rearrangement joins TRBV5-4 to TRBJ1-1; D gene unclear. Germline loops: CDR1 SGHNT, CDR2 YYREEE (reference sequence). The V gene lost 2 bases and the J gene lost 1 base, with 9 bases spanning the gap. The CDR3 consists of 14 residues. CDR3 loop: CASSFTERNTEAFF. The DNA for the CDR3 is TGTGCCAGCAGCTTTACTGAAAGGAACACTGAAGCTTTCTTT.

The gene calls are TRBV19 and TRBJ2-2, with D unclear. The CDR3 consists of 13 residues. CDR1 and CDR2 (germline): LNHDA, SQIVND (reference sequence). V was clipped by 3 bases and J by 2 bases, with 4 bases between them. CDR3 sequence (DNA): TGTGCCAGTAGTATCGGTAACACCGGGGAGCTGTTTTTT. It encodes CASSIGNTGELFF.